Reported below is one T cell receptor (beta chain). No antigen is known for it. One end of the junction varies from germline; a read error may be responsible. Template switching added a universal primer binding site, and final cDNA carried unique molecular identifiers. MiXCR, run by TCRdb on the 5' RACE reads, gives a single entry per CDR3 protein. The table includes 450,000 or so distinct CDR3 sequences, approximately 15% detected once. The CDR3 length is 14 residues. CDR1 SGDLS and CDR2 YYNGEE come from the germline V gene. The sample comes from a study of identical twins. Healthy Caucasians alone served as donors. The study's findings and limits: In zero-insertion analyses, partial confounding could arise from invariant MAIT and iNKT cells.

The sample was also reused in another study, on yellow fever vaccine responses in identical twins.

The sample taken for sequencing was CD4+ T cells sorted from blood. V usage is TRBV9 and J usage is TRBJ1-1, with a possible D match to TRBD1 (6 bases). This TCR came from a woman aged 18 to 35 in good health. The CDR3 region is CASSVSTGGGGLRF. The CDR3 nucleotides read TGTGCCAGCAGCGTCTCCACGGGAGGGGGAGGGCTACGCTTT.